This T cell receptor (beta chain) was identified during a study of cytomegalovirus exposure and HLA in healthy donors. Regarding the study as a whole: Fewer N-insertions (relative to the roughly 660-donor mean) were reportedly seen in an Asian-associated ancestry cluster in a later analysis. A later analysis linked 16,951 TCR beta sequences to HLA alleles at 0.05 false discovery rate.

V was trimmed by 6 bases and J by 6 bases, leaving 14 bases between them. Per the germline V gene, CDR1 is SQVTM and CDR2 is ANQGSEA. CDR3 size: 13 residues. The PCR had 60 Vbeta and 13 Jbeta primers. Some clones are missing from TCRdb's copy, which holds only in-frame ones; the method was immunoSEQ multiplex PCR. This sample has fewer than 250,000 clones, with under 85% found just once. A word on this clone: Its antigen is still unknown.

The chain couples TRBV29-1 to TRBJ1-4; TRBD1 might be the D (5 bases). This clonotype was sampled from a woman in her late teens or twenties in good health and CMV-seronegative. Input material: PBMCs. For the CDR3, the DNA is TGCAGCGTCAGATCTCAGGGATATGAAAAACTGTTTTTT. It is translated as CSVRSQGYEKLFF.